This passage covers 2 T cell receptor beta chains from one sample sequenced in a study of T cells in women clearing cervical HPV infection. Assay used: immunoSEQ multiplex PCR; TCRdb lists only in-frame clones, some missing. Its listing shows about 32,000 clones. The sequenced sample consisted of blood buffy coat. The source of these receptors is a woman aged 18 to 75 with a cervical HPV16 infection that either progressed to CIN3+ or cleared (not recorded which).

Points on this clone: The CDR3 is cut off 3 residues early in the read; its end comes from the germline J gene. The chain links TRBV7-2 to TRBJ1-2, with D possibly being TRBD1 (5 bases). Germline V gene sequence: CDR1 SGHTA, CDR2 FQGNSA. CDR3 length: 15 residues. CDR3 bases read: TGTGCCAGCAGCTTAGGAGCGGGGAGGGGCTACGAC. Protein product: CASSLGAGRGYD. The entire CDR3 is CASSLGAGRGYDYTF. The full variable domain, its missing parts supplied by reference TRBV7-2 and TRBJ1-2, is GAGVSQSPSNKVTEKGKDVELRCDPISGHTALYWYRQSLGQGLEFLIYFQGNSAPDKSGLPSDRFSAERTGGSVSTLTIQRTQQEDSAVYLCASSLGAGRGYDYTFGSGTRLTVV.

Comments on this clone: Read coverage stops 3 residues before the CDR3 terminus; the germline J gene supplies the remainder. V is TRBV5-1 and J is TRBJ2-2; D is uncertain. Germline V gene lookup returns CDR1 SGHRS and CDR2 YFSETQ. V was trimmed by 0 bases and J by 2 bases, leaving 14 bases between them. This CDR3 is built from 17 residues. CDR3 loop: CASSLALRQTNTGELFF. The covered CDR3 bases are TGCGCCAGCAGCTTGGCCTTGAGGCAGACTAACACCGGGGAG.